This paragraph covers one T cell receptor beta chain sequence. The data were obtained in a study of T cell responses to AZD1222 COVID-19 vaccine. Only in-frame clones appear in the TCRdb table, and some are missing; sequencing was by immunoSEQ multiplex PCR. The table includes approximately 140,000 clones, roughly 94% detected once. The sample in question was peripheral blood, obtained on day 0 of AZD1222 vaccination. This sequence originates from an adult in good health.

The chain's CDR3 is CASSQEGFGTDTQYF. In nucleotides, the CDR3 is TGTGCCAGCAGCCAGGAGGGGTTTGGGACAGATACGCAGTATTTT. The genes are TRBV7-9 and TRBJ2-3; D perhaps matches TRBD2 (6 bases). V was clipped by 5 bases and J by 3 bases, with 15 bases between them. Germline assignment: CDR1 SEHNR and CDR2 FQNEAQ (reference sequence). The CDR3 is 15 amino acids.